The entry that follows covers one TCR beta chain sequence. Its specificity is unknown. Samples held roughly 0.9-10 million cryopreserved PBMC, and DNA extraction followed. Sequencing used immunoSEQ v3.0 at survey level. Researchers set sequencing to target about 40,000-55,000 T-cell genomes per sample. Sequencing was performed with immunoSEQ multiplex PCR; in TCRdb, only in-frame clones are kept and a portion is missing. The table lists under 25,000 clones, around 80% of them singletons. The data derive from a study of long-term antiretroviral therapy in people with HIV. Study-wide points: Post-ART, diversity grew, though it stayed under transplant donor control levels. Dating from the mid-2000s to the late 2010s, the blood was possibly obtained under older ART regimens.

CDR3 length: 14 amino acids. V was shortened by 0 bases and J by 6 bases, with 12 bases between the two germline ends. The V gene's germline CDR1 is LNHDA and CDR2 SQIVND (reference sequence). This TCR was sampled from a woman aged 40 to 50 with HIV. The sequenced sample was unsorted PBMCs, obtained 0.5 years after starting antiretroviral therapy. The chain combines TRBV19 with TRBJ2-7; D gene uncertain. CDR3 nucleotide sequence: TGTGCCAGTAGTATAGATTTAGGAATTTCCGAGCAGTACTTC. Protein: CASSIDLGISEQYF. Using reference TRBV19 and TRBJ2-7 for the parts outside the CDR3, the full variable domain is DGGITQSPKYLFRKEGQNVTLSCEQNLNHDAMYWYRQDPGQGLRLIYYSQIVNDFQKGDIAEGYSVSREKKESFPLTVTSAQKNPTAFYLCASSIDLGISEQYFGPGTRLTVT.